This T cell receptor beta chain was sequenced during a study of blood T cell repertoires in COVID-19. About the research overall: Samples representing acute and convalescent COVID-19 were sourced from the United States, Italy and Spain.

TCRdb's copy holds only in-frame clones and misses some; the assay was immunoSEQ multiplex PCR. This table has 200,000 to 250,000 clones, roughly nine tenths appearing once. Per germline, CDR1 SQVTM and CDR2 ANQGSEA. The CDR3 loop spans 18 amino acids. Between the trimmed V and J ends, which lost 6 bases and 4 bases, there was a span of 30 bases. This clone turned up a few times. Seattle patients were enrolled while actively infected and followed longitudinally. The chain employs TRBV29-1 and TRBJ1-1; a possible D gene is TRBD1 (5 bases). The sequencing sample was made of peripheral blood. This clonotype was sampled from a man aged 55 to 70 with COVID-19, enrolled during active disease. CDR3: CSVPSPQGTLWGSTEAFF. In DNA form, the CDR3 reads TGCAGCGTACCCAGTCCTCAGGGAACTCTTTGGGGCTCCACTGAAGCTTTCTTT. Full variable domain (missing parts from reference TRBV29-1 and TRBJ1-1): SAVISQKPSRDICQRGTSLTIQCQVDSQVTMMFWYRQQPGQSLTLIATANQGSEATYESGFVIDKFPISRPNLTFSTLTVSNMSPEDSSIYLCSVPSPQGTLWGSTEAFFGQGTRLTVV.